The entry that follows covers one T cell receptor (beta chain) sequence. Its antigen remains undetermined. Within one base of it there is no much larger clone, and no base qualities were kept. The sample originates from a study of blood T cells in healthy people across ages (dated by TCRdb to about 2015). About the investigation overall: In model experiments, roughly one uniquely barcoded TCR beta cDNA molecule per two T cells was captured by template switching. The donors were split into four age groups: young (average around 15 years), middle-aged (around 40), aged (roughly 68) and long-lived (roughly 80). To avoid experimental bias, donors of different ages were distributed randomly across sequencing lanes. Two additional independent replicas of 1 million unique cDNA reads from the same blood draw were analyzed for two donors (one aged 18 to 29 and one aged 80 or older). Age-related changes in TCR beta repertoire diversity were measured in the study by deep sequencing normalized with unique cDNA molecular identifiers.

Trimming accounts for 3 bases at V and 5 bases at J, while the number of junction bases matched to no gene is 9. The CDR3 starts with the cysteine, ends with the phenylalanine, and has 15 residues. Just CDR3 DNA is preserved here, 45 bases in frame from base 1. The CDR1 and CDR2 encoded by the germline V gene are KGHSH and LQKENI. Donors were a few dozen systemically healthy Caucasian individuals from Russia aged 6 to 90 years. Each donor gave 8 to 10 milliliters of peripheral blood, collected into EDTA-treated Vacutainer tubes. Ficoll-Paque density-gradient centrifugation was used to isolate PBMCs, with at least 7 million obtained per sample. Total RNA was extracted from PBMCs with Trizol reagent, with at least 5.5 micrograms obtained per sample. For every donor, flow cytometry on a PBMC aliquot measured the percentage of naive CD45RAhigh/CD27high T cells. Points the paper makes about the study in general: Because donor CMV infection status was unknown, age-related changes in expanded clonotypes were potentially confounded. There was a strong correlation between observed TCR beta diversity and the percentage of naive T cells measured by flow cytometry. The long-lived group showed more naive CD4+ T cells, fewer expanded clones and increased TCR diversity than the aged group, suggesting age selection. Estimates of total diversity based on one million sequenced T cells were regarded as lower bounds and as underestimates. Observed TCR beta diversity per million T cells fell roughly linearly with age, and a significant reduction was already apparent by age about 38. Because profiling used bulk unsorted PBMCs, naive and antigen-experienced compartments could not be compared conclusively.

The method behind the library was 5' RACE. The sequencer listed for this sample is Illumina HiSeq 2500. A second about 7 to 11 cycle PCR used a sample-barcoded 5' primer and a J-beta primer mix. Each TCR beta cDNA molecule received a unique molecular identifier from a template-switch 5' adaptor carrying 12 random nucleotides. At least 2.5 million CDR3-containing paired-end reads were obtained from each sample. First-strand cDNA synthesis was performed from all RNA using the Mint cDNA synthesis kit, with priming by a TRBC-specific oligonucleotide. All cDNA was treated with uracil-DNA glycosylase and then went through a first 18-cycle PCR with the universal primers M1SS and BC2_uni_R. Turning to the authors' computational methods: Each sample was normalized by randomly selecting 1 million high-quality reads, each carrying a distinct molecular identifier. Reads with shared molecular identifiers were discarded instead of being binned into consensus sequences. MiTCR, with a Q25 quality threshold and the strictest error-elimination algorithm, was used for CDR3 identification, clonotype clustering and error correction. A nonparametric unseen species model with Euler transformation was used to estimate lower-bound total TCR beta diversity. Using fastp trimming at Q25 and MiXCR clonotype assembly, TCRdb reanalyzed the public sequencing data and kept in-frame beta chains. Rows with one shared CDR3 protein collapse into an entry with the most common genes and DNA. Clone size and V and J calls follow TCRdb, not the original study. Here the sample has 870,000 or so distinct CDR3 sequences; roughly 26% occur a single time. The ten largest clonotypes hold around 16% of the sample.

The specimen was blood. The sequence is built from TRBV18 and TRBJ2-7, with 8 central nucleotides matching TRBD1. The receptor was isolated from an elderly woman in good health. The DNA is TGTGCCAGCTCACCTCACCGGACAGGGAGCAACGAGCAGTACTTC. The encoded protein is CASSPHRTGSNEQYF.